This T cell receptor beta chain was documented in a study of blood T cell repertoires in COVID-19 (dated by TCRdb to the early 2020s). For the wider study: Samples covering the acute and convalescent phases of COVID-19 were provided by collaborators in the United States, Italy and Spain. The material from the prospective study consisted of cDNA or gDNA derived from T cells, B-cell-depleted T cells, or PBMCs. Deeply sampled blood TCRbeta repertoires from subjects exposed to, actively infected with, or recovered from COVID-19 were included in the dataset. A freely available public database, intended as a resource for researchers studying the immune response to SARS-CoV-2, is where the repertoires were released. Samples were obtained from the ongoing ImmuneRACE study (first 160 participants) and from approximately 1,200 subjects provided by 6 global collaborators. The sample metadata nearly always contained a de-identified subject ID, COVID-19 status, age in years and sex. Where available, HLA class I and class II types were obtained from metadata supplied by the sample provider rather than from assay-based typing.

The collaborating institutions used their own protocols to collect whole blood in K2EDTA tubes. For TCRbeta analysis, collaborators shipped samples as frozen whole blood, isolated PBMCs, or DNA extracted from either of those sample types. The paper as a whole reports these results and caveats: The amount of clinical and demographic metadata varied by source and participant and was provided uncurated.

The immunoSEQ Assay, a bias-controlled multiplex PCR, was used to amplify TCRbeta CDR3 regions from genomic DNA. The paper's data handling went like this. Within the assay, amplification of reference gene primers was used to estimate how many nucleated cells each sample contained. To quantify the absolute abundance of each unique TCRbeta CDR3 rearrangement, sequence reads were collapsed and filtered. Productive Simpson clonality was computed per sample as the square root of Simpson's diversity index over productive rearrangements. As stored in TCRdb, this immuneACCESS dataset retains in-frame rearrangements with V and J assigned. A fraction of the clones does not appear; measured against another copy, unresolved V genes explain less than half of the discrepancy, and the remainder lacks a known reason. The D gene and trimming were derived from the DNA, and the V and J assignments and clone size from that table. The sample table shows approximately 130,000 clones, and about 85% are seen once. The ten largest clones take up 4.3% of the sample.

The CDR3, from cysteine to phenylalanine, totals 13 residues. Of all the DNA, just the CDR3 is kept, 39 bases in frame from base 1. From the germline V gene, CDR1 is SGHRS and CDR2 is YFSETQ. V is pared back by 0 bases and J by 9 bases, with 12 bases lying between the germline termini. This clone was seen once. Its antigen remains undetermined. No much larger clone is present one base from it, and per-base qualities are unavailable. This clonotype was sampled from a human donor in a cohort sampled during active COVID-19. The chain is made from TRBV5-1 and TRBJ2-5; the D segment cannot be called with confidence. Sequenced input: peripheral blood. The DNA sequence is TGCGCCAGCAGCTTGGTTTCCCCGGCGGCCCAGTACTTC. This is translated as CASSLVSPAAQYF.